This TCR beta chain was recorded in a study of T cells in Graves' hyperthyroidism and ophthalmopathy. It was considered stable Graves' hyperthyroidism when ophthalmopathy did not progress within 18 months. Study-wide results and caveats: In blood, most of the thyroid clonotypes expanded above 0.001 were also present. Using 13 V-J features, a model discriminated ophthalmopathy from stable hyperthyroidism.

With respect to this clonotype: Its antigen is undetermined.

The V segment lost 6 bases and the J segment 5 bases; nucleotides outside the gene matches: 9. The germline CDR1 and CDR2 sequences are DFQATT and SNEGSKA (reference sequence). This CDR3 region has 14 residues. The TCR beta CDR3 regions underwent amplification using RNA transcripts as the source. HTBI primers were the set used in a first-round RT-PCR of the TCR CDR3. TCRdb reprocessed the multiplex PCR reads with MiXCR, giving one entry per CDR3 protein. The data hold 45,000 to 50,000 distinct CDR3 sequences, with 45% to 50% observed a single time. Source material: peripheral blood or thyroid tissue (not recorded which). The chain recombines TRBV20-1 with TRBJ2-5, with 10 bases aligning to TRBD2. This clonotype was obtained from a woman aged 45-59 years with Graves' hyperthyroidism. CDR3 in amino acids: CSANPSGSIETQYF. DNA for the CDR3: TGCAGTGCCAATCCTAGCGGGAGCATTGAGACCCAGTACTTC.